Described below is a single T cell receptor beta chain sequence and its context. The CDR3 has 11 amino acids. The V and J ends lost 4 bases and 4 bases respectively, with 4 bases between them. Germline V CDR1 and CDR2: SQVTM, ANQGSEA. The sample originates from a study of technical replicates of blood from a few donors. Libraries were prepared by immunoSEQ multiplex PCR; TCRdb keeps only in-frame clonotypes and omits some of them. Here the sample spans nearly 80,000 clones, 96% being singletons. This receptor was obtained from a human donor in good health. The chain links TRBV29-1 to TRBJ1-4; D is unclear. The specimen sequenced was T cells isolated from PBMCs. DNA of the CDR3: TGCAGCGTTGGAGTTAATGAAAAACTGTTTTTT. Protein product: CSVGVNEKLFF.